Sequencing of this TCR beta chain was carried out in a study of shared clonotypes between healthy human individuals. Study conclusions and caveats: Memory subsets had estimated richness that was generally smaller than that of naive subsets. A handful of donors shared approximately 5% of their naive CD4 clonotypes.

As to this clone: As yet, its antigen is unknown.

TCRdb's copy holds only in-frame clones and misses some; the assay was immunoSEQ multiplex PCR. The table includes over a million clones, around 98% detected once. Every one of the donors was a Caucasian adult that lived in Nashville, Tennessee. From CD4+ cells came CD45RA+ naive and CD45RA-negative memory subsets. The origin of this receptor is a man aged 30 to 39 in good health. What was sequenced was naive CD4+ T cells sorted from blood. Sample subset: CD45RA+ positively selected.

Here the CDR3 DNA reads TGTGCCAGTTCAGGGGACCAGGAGCTCTATGGCTACACCTTC. Protein: CASSGDQELYGYTF. The gene calls are TRBV19 and TRBJ1-2; weak D call: TRBD1 (6 bases). V was shortened by 8 bases and J by 4 bases, with 17 bases between the two germline ends. In germline, CDR1 is LNHDA, CDR2 SQIVND (reference sequence). This CDR3 region has 14 residues.